This entry concerns a single T cell receptor (beta chain). This clone showed up just a few times. No cognate antigen has been identified for it. No base-level quality is on record; no much larger clone is a single base apart. Measured from the cysteine to the phenylalanine, the CDR3 is 13 residues long. Of the read, only the CDR3 DNA is kept; its 39 bases are in frame from base 1. CDR1 SGHTA and CDR2 FQGTGA were looked up in the germline V gene. The V and J ends are trimmed by 3 bases and 2 bases, leaving 7 bases between them. The sample comes from a study of cytomegalovirus exposure and HLA in healthy donors (TCRdb year 2017). Looking at the study overall: An earlier analysis of around 600 of the donors reported 250 to 300 Gb of sequence data and approximately 110 million unique TCR beta sequences from about 179 million T cells. Approximately 310 gigabases of sequencing data and around 80 million unique TCR sequences made up an early release that covered some 640 HLA-typed donors. Of the approximately 400 genotyped donors, about 84% fell in the genetic ancestry cluster associated with self-reported Caucasian donors. The aim of the study was to test whether cataloging public T cell receptors could identify signatures of past pathogen exposure. The study profiled the T cell repertoires of hundreds of subjects by immunosequencing and related them to cytomegalovirus serostatus. In addition to the first cohort of around 670 subjects, a separate validation cohort of 120 different subjects was used. The study combined high-throughput TCR immunosequencing, statistical association of individual TCRs with disease status, and machine learning to predict cytomegalovirus infection status. To study patterns of TCR occurrence, a later analysis re-analyzed previously published TCR beta repertoires from around 700 donors and added high-resolution HLA genotyping. Rather than drawing on any new phenotypic data, the later analysis identified candidate immune exposures from TCR beta sequences and the way those sequences occurred across donors. An earlier analysis of some 500 of the donors used high-throughput TCR beta sequencing to judge whether each TCR beta V gene segment behaved as functional or pseudogenic. Donor age, sex, ethnicity and CMV serostatus were collected together with the repertoire data. A later genetic analysis took genome-wide SNP genotypes for about 65% of the roughly 670 donors and used that subset as a discovery cohort. All discovery cohort repertoires had been generated using a single sequencing platform. HLA typing included class I and class II loci at four-digit resolution. The number of typed donors differed by locus: roughly 629-630 for A, B, C, DRB1 and DQB1; approximately 520 for DQA1; 606 for DPA1; and approximately 450 for DPB1. Several DR-DQ haplotypes were treated as single units for association and clustering because of strong linkage in the cohort. Across 300 to 500 genotyped donors of the cohort, an average of approximately 240,000 unique TCR beta nucleotide sequences per donor were sequenced, and 15% to 20% of those sequences were non-productive.

The cohort comprised around 700 healthy bone marrow donors. At the time of sampling, all cohort members were nominally healthy, though unrecorded immune exposures were likely present. The donor tested CMV seropositive, placing the donor among the roughly 270 seropositive members of the cohort. A peripheral blood sample was collected from each donor, and TCR beta sequencing was performed on peripheral blood mononuclear cells. Genomic DNA was extracted from the blood cell samples with the Qiagen DNeasy Blood Extraction Kit. The library came from the immunoSEQ multiplex PCR assay. A mixture of 60 forward primers for TCR Vbeta segments and 13 reverse primers for TCR Jbeta segments was used in the multiplex PCR. A multiplex PCR assay on genomic DNA amplified the CDR3 region of rearranged TCR beta genes. Amplified TCR beta libraries were sequenced as 87-base-pair reads on the Illumina HiSeq System. The original methods were these. Across the 670 or so repertoires, a later analysis counted around 80 million unique TCR beta chains, roughly 11 million of which were shared by at least two donors. To remove PCR and sequencing errors, raw reads were error-corrected and collapsed into unique sequences using a nearest-neighbor algorithm that merged closely related sequences. CDR3 sequences were aligned to IMGT reference sequences to assign V, D and J gene segments. For a sequence to be retained, a match of at least six nucleotides to both a V gene segment and a J gene segment was required. A rearrangement was called productive if the CDR3 had no stop codons and remained in frame with V and J, and every other rearrangement was called non-productive. Following IMGT convention, CDR3 was defined as the stretch from the second conserved V-encoded cysteine up to the conserved J-encoded phenylalanine. In an earlier analysis of more than 550 of the donors, sequences lacking an unambiguous match to a single V gene segment were excluded. An earlier analysis of 587 of the donors called V segments functional above 56.7% productive rearrangements and segregating when the between-donor standard deviation exceeded 5%. To diagnose cytomegalovirus status from the catalog of TCR beta chain sequences, a statistical classification framework was built. A later analysis assigned V and J genes by comparing TCR nucleotide sequences with IMGT/GENE-DB human TR gene sequences. In a later analysis, CDR3 sequences and most-parsimonious VDJ recombination scenarios were assigned using the TCRdist pipeline. A later analysis defined each TCR beta chain by its CDR3 amino acid sequence plus V-gene family, and excluded reads lacking a unique V-gene family. A later analysis removed 500 to 600 highly shared, low-generation-probability nucleotide sequences to deal with suspected cross-contamination and a sequencing artifact. In a later analysis, a clonal expansion index was calculated for each public chain from normalized within-repertoire ranks of inferred template counts. Generation probabilities in a later analysis came from a VDJ recombination model fitted to out-of-frame rearrangements, and those results were checked against IGoR. In a later analysis, TCR-TCR, TCR-HLA and TCR-CMV co-occurrence was scored with hypergeometric tests, and a repertoire-size bias correction was applied to TCR pairs. To estimate false discovery rates, a later analysis permuted the HLA or CMV assignments 20 times. In a later analysis, co-occurring TCRs were grouped using DBSCAN, with TCRdist sequence similarity added in when clustering inside HLA-allele-positive subsets. Co-occurrence clustering excluded repertoires with fewer than 30,000 or more than 120,000 public chains, plus five with anomalous nucleotide sharing. Held by TCRdb, this immuneACCESS table contains in-frame sequences only and omits some clones. Under half of the omission traces to an unresolved V gene where checked; the cause of the rest is unknown. The V and J calls and clone size come from that table; D and trimming were worked out from the DNA. The sample includes roughly 100,000 clones, with more than 9.5% observed a single time. Jointly, the top ten make up more than 15% of the sample.

Paper-wide results and their limitations: In a later analysis, several top co-occurrence clusters were reported to appear linked to parvovirus B19, influenza, CMV and Epstein-Barr virus. Specific HLA alleles were associated with 15,000 to 20,000 TCR beta sequences at a false discovery rate of 0.05 in a later analysis. Sequencing depth was assumed to be roughly uniform across donors in the presence/absence analyses, though that assumption may not hold. In an earlier analysis of 587 of the donors, most TCR beta V segments appeared in productive rearrangements about 87% or about 30% of the time, broadly matching IMGT annotations. Only TCR beta chains were sequenced in this cohort, and the absence of alpha or paired-chain data limited detectable features. A further reported finding was that TCR beta sequences accurately predicted the HLA-A and HLA-B alleles for most subjects in the first cohort. Correlated functional status among segregating V segments might be attributable to linkage disequilibrium, but an unknown experimental factor could not be ruled out. The authors suggested that the approach could potentially be extended to other disease states and immunological phenotypes. The classifier was reported to diagnose cytomegalovirus status with high specificity and sensitivity in both the original cohort and the validation cohort. For the cohort, immune exposure information was limited to CMV serostatus. According to a later analysis, most CMV-associated TCR beta chains appeared to be HLA-restricted, and the HLA associations seemed to be driven largely by CMV exposure. In a later genetic analysis, a missense DCLRE1C variant was associated with V-gene and J-gene trimming of TCR beta chains, and the association was replicated in an independent cohort. Assigning TCR associations to individual alleles was difficult when HLA alleles, especially DR and DQ, strongly co-occurred. The 87-base-pair reads could not distinguish some IMGT-functional V segments, including TRBV6-2 and TRBV6-3, so those segments were excluded. In a later genetic analysis, fewer N-insertions in productive TCRs were reported among donors in an Asian-associated ancestry cluster than the roughly 640-donor mean. A later analysis found that HLA-associated TCR beta chains were more clonally expanded and had lower generation probabilities than equally common non-associated chains. Because counts were too low, roughly 16 rarely observed V segments, including chromosome 9 orphons, were excluded from the earlier analysis of some 540 of the donors. In vitro tests confirmed that three of the cytomegalovirus-associated TCR beta chains recognize cytomegalovirus antigens. A total of 164 TCR beta chains were listed by the study as associated with cytomegalovirus. A cluster of highly shared sequence variants was judged likely to represent a technical artifact of the sequencing pipeline. Most TCR sequences were seen in very few donors, while some public TCRs were found in many individuals. A later analysis found that TCR association rates varied across HLA loci, with DRB1 alleles showing the most associated TCRs and HLA-C alleles the fewest. Because HLA typing was unavailable for some donors at each locus, only the typed subset was used in association tests.

The sequence derives from a middle-aged man in good health and CMV-seropositive. Sequenced input: PBMCs. The chain is made from TRBV7-3 and TRBJ2-5; the D gene is perhaps TRBD1, from 6 matching bases. The DNA is TGTGCCAGCAGCTTCGGACAGCAAGAGACCCAGTACTTC. The encoded protein is CASSFGQQETQYF.